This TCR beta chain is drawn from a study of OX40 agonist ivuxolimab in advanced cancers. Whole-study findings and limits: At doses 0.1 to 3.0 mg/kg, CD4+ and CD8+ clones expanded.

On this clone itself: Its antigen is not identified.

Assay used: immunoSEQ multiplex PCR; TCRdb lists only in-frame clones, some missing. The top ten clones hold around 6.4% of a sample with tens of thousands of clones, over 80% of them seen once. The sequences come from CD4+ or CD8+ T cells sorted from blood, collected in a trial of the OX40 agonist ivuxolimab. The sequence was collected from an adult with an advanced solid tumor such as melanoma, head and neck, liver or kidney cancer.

The DNA for the CDR3 is TGTGCCAGCAGCTCTCGGACAGGGAAAGATACGCAGTATTTT. This codes for CASSSRTGKDTQYF. This sequence joins TRBV7-2 and TRBJ2-3, with 8 bases that match TRBD1. This CDR3 contains 14 residues. In germline, CDR1 is SGHTA, CDR2 FQGNSA. Trimming removed 4 bases from V and 5 bases from J; junction bases left unmatched: 5.